These 28 T cell receptor beta chains originate from one sample sequenced in a study of PD-1 blockade in classical Hodgkin lymphoma. Assay: immunoSEQ multiplex PCR; the TCRdb copy retains only in-frame clones and omits some. The sample gives about 46,000 clones, under 80% of which show up once; more than 10% is in the top ten. The time point here: cycle 4 day 1 (C4D1), after six to seven weeks of nivolumab. Exposure to brentuximab vedotin varied, and each patient had relapsed following autologous stem cell transplantation. Sequencing was performed on peripheral blood mononuclear cells (PBMCs), taken before the fourth cycle of nivolumab. The source is a human donor with classical Hodgkin lymphoma.

The chain carries TRBV4-1 and TRBJ2-1; possible D gene TRBD2, 5 bases. The germline gives CDR1 MGHRA, CDR2 YSYEKL. The CDR3 consists of 13 residues. V was trimmed by 5 bases and J by 5 bases, leaving 10 bases between them. The CDR3 loop is CASSTLSDNEQFF. In DNA, the CDR3 is TGCGCCAGCAGCACCCTTAGCGACAATGAGCAGTTCTTC.

V is TRBV6-4 and J is TRBJ2-1; D possibly uses TRBD1 or TRBD2 (5 bases each). V lost 0 bases and J lost 4, with 13 bases in between. Germline assignment: CDR1 MRHNA and CDR2 SNTAGT. The length of the CDR3 is 16 residues. CDR3 amino acids: CASSDSGAGEYNEQFF. Here the CDR3 DNA reads TGTGCCAGCAGTGACTCTGGGGCGGGTGAATACAATGAGCAGTTCTTC.

The gene calls are TRBV5-1 and TRBJ2-1, with a weak D call TRBD1 (6 bases). CDR1 and CDR2 from the germline V gene are SGHRS and YFSETQ. The CDR3 loop spans 19 amino acids. V was shortened by 0 bases and J by 4 bases, with 23 bases between the two germline ends. The CDR3 here is CASSLGPGQSKQVYNEQFF. In DNA, the CDR3 is TGCGCCAGCAGCTTGGGACCGGGACAATCAAAGCAGGTTTACAATGAGCAGTTCTTC.

The chain recombines TRBV5-1 with TRBJ2-3, with TRBD1 identical over 8 bases. Germline V CDR1 and CDR2: SGHRS, YFSETQ. The ends lost 6 bases at V and 0 bases at J; junction bases unmatched: 12. The CDR3 consists of 17 residues. CDR3 residues: CASTPRPGQASTDTQYF. Written as DNA, the CDR3 is TGCGCCAGCACCCCTAGGCCGGGACAGGCCAGCACAGATACGCAGTATTTT.

The chain is built from TRBV5-1 and TRBJ2-1; D unclear. The V gene's germline CDR1 is SGHRS and CDR2 YFSETQ. The CDR3 is 14 residues long. V was trimmed by 0 bases and J by 6 bases, leaving 10 bases between them. CDR3 sequence reads: CASSLAGFGNEQFF. CDR3 nucleotides: TGCGCCAGCAGCTTGGCTGGTTTTGGCAATGAGCAGTTCTTC.

This sequence joins TRBV19 and TRBJ2-7; 10 nucleotides line up with TRBD2. The CDR3 extends over 14 amino acids. Germline CDR1 reads LNHDA; CDR2 reads SQIVND (reference sequence). The ends lost 5 bases at V and 6 bases at J; junction bases unmatched: 7. The CDR3 DNA reads as TGTGCCAGTAGTGGGCTAGCGGGAGTATTCGAGCAGTACTTC. It codes for CASSGLAGVFEQYF.

CDR3 sequence: CASSILGYTEAFF. The CDR3 DNA sequence: TGTGCCAGTAGTATACTGGGTTACACTGAAGCTTTCTTT. The chain joins TRBV19 to TRBJ1-1; no clear D gene. The V and J ends lost 2 bases and 3 bases respectively, with 7 bases between them. Germline CDR1 reads LNHDA; CDR2 reads SQIVND (reference sequence). The CDR3 runs 13 residues.

The V call is TRBV18, the J call TRBJ2-7; 14 positions match TRBD2. J gave up 5 bases and V 3 bases, and 9 bases lay outside the gene matches. Germline CDR1 reads KGHSH; CDR2 reads LQKENI. This CDR3 has 17 residues. The CDR3 DNA reads TGTGCCAGCTCACCCGGACTAGCGGGAGGTCTAGGGAACGAGCAGTACTTC. Translating gives CASSPGLAGGLGNEQYF.

The gene calls are TRBV2 and TRBJ2-3; 12 bases map to TRBD2. Trimming removed 8 bases from V and 3 bases from J; junction bases left unmatched: 6. Per the germline V gene, CDR1 is SNHLY and CDR2 is FYNNEI. This CDR3 spans 15 amino acids. The CDR3 DNA follows: TGTGCCAGCTCCATTCTAGCGGGAGGGACAGATACGCAGTATTTT. Translation: CASSILAGGTDTQYF.

On this clone: Other DNA sequences in this specimen translate into the identical CDR3. V is TRBV6-5 and J is TRBJ2-1; D is ambiguous. The V end was cut by 0 bases, the J end by 4 bases, with 4 bases between. There are 13 residues in the CDR3. Germline V lookup: CDR1 MNHEY, CDR2 SVGAGI. CDR3 in amino acids: CASSYSVYNEQFF. The CDR3 coding sequence is TGTGCCAGCAGTTACTCCGTGTACAATGAGCAGTTCTTC.

This sequence joins TRBV29-1 and TRBJ2-1; the D is unclear. This CDR3 has 10 amino acids. Germline V gives CDR1 SQVTM, CDR2 ANQGSEA. Trimming shortened V by 3 bases and J by 8 bases, and 5 bases separated the two germline ends. DNA for the CDR3: TGCAGCGTTGATAACTATGAGCAGTTCTTC. Protein sequence: CSVDNYEQFF.

The rearrangement links TRBV14 to TRBJ2-7; D possibly matches TRBD1 or TRBD2 (5 bases each). The germline V gene has CDR1 SGHDN and CDR2 FVKESK. The length of the CDR3 is 15 residues. V lost 4 bases, J lost 3 bases, and 16 bases lay in between. Written as DNA, the CDR3 is TGTGCCAGCAGCCTTTCCGGGACGGACATCTACGAGCAGTACTTC. Protein product: CASSLSGTDIYEQYF.

The CDR3: CSVERDRGMGGYTF. The CDR3 bases are TGCAGCGTTGAGAGGGACAGGGGGATGGGGGGCTACACCTTC. The gene calls are TRBV29-1 and TRBJ1-2, with TRBD1 matching over 11 bases. After removal of 3 bases from V and 8 bases from J, the junction contained 8 bases not matched to a gene. The CDR3 totals 14 residues. The germline CDR1 and CDR2 sequences are SQVTM and ANQGSEA.

This rearrangement joins TRBV7-9 to TRBJ2-7, with 8 bases identical to TRBD1. The ends lost 1 base at V and 3 bases at J; junction bases unmatched: 8. Looked up from germline, CDR1 is SEHNR and CDR2 is FQNEAQ (reference sequence). The CDR3 has 16 residues. CDR3 in amino acids: CASSLGGTGGNYEQYF. The CDR3 bases are TGTGCCAGCAGCTTAGGTGGGACAGGAGGTAACTACGAGCAGTACTTC.

V usage is TRBV5-4 and J usage is TRBJ2-2; 9 positions match TRBD2. The CDR3 covers 17 residues. V was clipped by 0 bases and J by 6 bases; unmatched bases: 9. Germline values: CDR1 SGHNT, CDR2 YYREEE (reference sequence). CDR3 residues: CASSLALAGSKSGELFF. CDR3 coding DNA: TGTGCCAGCAGCTTGGCTCTAGCGGGAAGCAAGTCCGGGGAGCTGTTTTTT.

The V call is TRBV27, the J call TRBJ2-3; no clear D. The CDR3 contains 13 residues. The V end lost 3 bases, the J end lost 0 bases, and 4 bases lay between the germline ends. The V gene's germline CDR1 is MNHEY and CDR2 SMNVEV (reference sequence). The CDR3 protein is CASSFWSTDTQYF. In nucleotides, the CDR3 is TGTGCCAGCAGTTTTTGGAGCACAGATACGCAGTATTTT.

The gene calls are TRBV19 and TRBJ1-2; a possible D gene is TRBD1 (6 bases). Germline V gene sequence: CDR1 LNHDA, CDR2 SQIVND (reference sequence). Trimming took off 5 bases at V and 4 bases at J, with 14 bases between the two ends. The CDR3 covers 14 residues. CDR3 in DNA: TGTGCCAGTAGTCAACCAGGGGTGGGCTATGGCTACACCTTC. Protein: CASSQPGVGYGYTF.

The V gene is TRBV9, the J gene TRBJ2-5, with 11 bases aligning to TRBD2. The V gene's germline CDR1 is SGDLS and CDR2 YYNGEE. This CDR3 contains 18 residues. The V segment lost 0 bases and the J segment 4 bases; nucleotides outside the gene matches: 11. The CDR3 is CASSVEVAGGPRGETQYF. The CDR3 nucleotides read TGTGCCAGCAGCGTAGAGGTAGCGGGAGGGCCGAGGGGAGAGACCCAGTACTTC.

The chain employs TRBV7-4 and TRBJ1-5, with 7 bases fitting TRBD1. V lost 1 base, J lost 4 bases, and 7 bases stayed unmatched. The CDR3 covers 16 residues. Germline V lookup: CDR1 SGHVT, CDR2 SQSDAQ. This CDR3 is CASSLVQGNRNQPQHF. The CDR3 region has the DNA TGTGCCAGCAGCTTAGTACAGGGGAATAGGAATCAGCCCCAGCATTTT.

The rearrangement joins TRBV11-2 to TRBJ2-7; perhaps TRBD1 as D (6 bases). Per germline, CDR1 SGHAT and CDR2 FQNNGV. CDR3 size: 15 residues. V lost 5 bases to trimming and J lost 0 bases, with 14 bases between them. CDR3 amino acids: CASSPVTGNSYEQYF. The CDR3 DNA follows: TGTGCCAGCAGCCCCGTGACAGGAAACTCCTACGAGCAGTACTTC.

The V gene is TRBV19, the J gene TRBJ1-5; TRBD1 agrees at 9 bases. The CDR3 is made up of 16 amino acids. V dropped 4 bases and J dropped 0; count of bases not matched to a gene: 4. Germline V gene lookup returns CDR1 LNHDA and CDR2 SQIVND (reference sequence). CDR3 loop: CASSRTGALSNQPQHF. The CDR3, as DNA: TGTGCCAGTAGTAGGACAGGGGCCCTTAGCAATCAGCCCCAGCATTTT.

The chain has TRBV18 and TRBJ2-3; 9 bases align to TRBD2. The CDR3 is made up of 14 amino acids. CDR1 is KGHSH and CDR2 is LQKENI in the germline V gene. With 8 bases clipped from V and 4 bases from J, the junction kept 7 bases outside the gene matches. In nucleotides, the CDR3 is TGTGCCAGCCATCTTAGCGGGAGTTCAGATACGCAGTATTTT. This sequence encodes CASHLSGSSDTQYF.

This clone was counted once. The rearrangement uses TRBV27 and TRBJ1-2, with D maybe TRBD1 (5 bases). CDR1 MNHEY and CDR2 SMNVEV come from the germline V gene (reference sequence). There are 12 residues in the CDR3. The germline V and J ends were trimmed by 5 bases and 4 bases, with 8 bases remaining between them. The CDR3 spells CASSGDGYGYTF. CDR3 DNA sequence: TGTGCCAGCAGTGGGGACGGCTATGGCTACACCTTC.

This clone was observed a few times. This chain uses TRBV28 with TRBJ1-1; 8 bases fit TRBD1. The CDR3 runs 17 residues. Trimming removed 0 bases from V and 0 bases from J; junction bases left unmatched: 6. Germline CDR1 and CDR2: MDHEN and SYDVKM. The CDR3 sequence is CASSLWGTGSMNTEAFF. The CDR3 coding sequence is TGTGCCAGCAGTTTATGGGGGACAGGTTCCATGAACACTGAAGCTTTCTTT.

The chain uses TRBV7-2 and TRBJ2-6; weak D call: TRBD1 (5 bases). Deletions cut 0 bases from V and 0 bases from J, with 9 bases between. CDR1 and CDR2 (germline): SGHTA, FQGNSA. The CDR3 spans 17 residues. CDR3 region: CASSLAYRGSGANVLTF. The CDR3 nucleotides are TGTGCCAGCAGCTTAGCTTATAGGGGCTCTGGGGCCAACGTCCTGACTTTC.

This rearrangement joins TRBV6-4 to TRBJ2-2; D is perhaps TRBD2 (5 bases). This CDR3 is built from 13 residues. The V gene lost 0 bases and the J gene lost 6 bases, with 5 bases spanning the gap. From germline, CDR1 is MRHNA and CDR2 SNTAGT. The CDR3 here is CASSDSGAGELFF. The CDR3 nucleotides are TGTGCCAGCAGTGACTCCGGGGCCGGGGAGCTGTTTTTT.

This clone was detected once. The V gene is TRBV7-9, the J gene TRBJ2-5, with D perhaps TRBD2 (5 bases). Trimming shortened V by 4 bases and J by 0 bases, and 6 bases separated the two germline ends. Germline lookup yields CDR1 SEHNR and CDR2 FQNEAQ (reference sequence). CDR3 length: 13 amino acids. As DNA, the CDR3 is TGTGCCAGCAGCTCCGGGAACCAAGAGACCCAGTACTTC. Its protein is CASSSGNQETQYF.

This rearrangement joins TRBV10-3 to TRBJ2-3; possible D gene TRBD2, 6 bases. Trimming took off 7 bases at V and 2 bases at J, with 10 bases between the two ends. The CDR3 has 13 amino acids. Germline V gene data show CDR1 as ENHRY and CDR2 as SYGVKD. Here the CDR3 DNA reads TGTGCCATCAAGGAGGGAAACACAGATACGCAGTATTTT. It is translated as CAIKEGNTDTQYF.